This entry is about one T cell receptor beta chain. Its antigen is not yet known. The sample holds no much larger clone one base away, and base qualities are not on file. The sample is drawn from a study of blood T cell repertoires in COVID-19 (dated by TCRdb to 2018 to 2021). The study in broad terms: The collaborator samples originated in the United States, Italy and Spain and spanned the acute and convalescent phases of COVID-19. The material from the prospective study consisted of cDNA or gDNA derived from T cells, B-cell-depleted T cells, or PBMCs. The dataset comprised deeply sampled blood TCRbeta repertoires from subjects exposed to, actively infected with, or recovered from COVID-19. The repertoires were released in a freely available public database meant as a resource for research on the immune response to SARS-CoV-2. Samples were obtained from the ongoing ImmuneRACE study (first 160 participants) and from over 1,000 subjects provided by 6 global collaborators. Sample metadata almost always included a de-identified subject ID, COVID-19 status, age in years and sex. HLA class I and class II types, where available, came from metadata supplied by the sample provider rather than from assay-based typing. Overall study outcomes, separate from this receptor: Clinical and demographic metadata were provided uncurated, with the amount varying by source and participant.

Participants in the prospective study were enrolled through a virtual design, were aged about 18 to 100 years, and lived in 24 United States geographic areas. To assign participants to cohorts, the prospective study relied on clinical history that participants themselves reported in a screening survey and a study questionnaire. ImmuneRACE Cohort 3 recovered participants were defined by two consecutive negative NP/OP PCR tests, healthcare professional clearance, or symptom resolution. Each participant in the prospective study had whole blood, serum and a nasopharyngeal or oropharyngeal swab collected by mobile phlebotomists. Over an approximately 2-month period, participants in the prospective study had the option of providing additional blood draws and questionnaires. Before DNA extraction, prospective study blood samples were shipped either frozen or at room temperature. The V end gives up 5 bases and the J end 7 bases, leaving 7 bases in the junction not matched to a gene. The CDR3 contains 15 residues, cysteine and phenylalanine counted. Kept here is only the CDR3 DNA, which spans 45 bases and is read in frame from base 1. For CDR1 and CDR2, the germline V gene (reference sequence) lists MNHEY and SMNVEV.

TCRbeta CDR3 regions were amplified from genomic DNA by means of the immunoSEQ Assay, a bias-controlled multiplex PCR. As for the authors' bioinformatics: The number of nucleated cells in each sample was estimated by amplification of reference gene primers within the assay. Sequence reads were collapsed and filtered to measure the absolute abundance of every unique TCRbeta CDR3 rearrangement. Productive Simpson clonality was computed per sample as the square root of Simpson's diversity index over productive rearrangements. This is the immuneACCESS table as TCRdb keeps it, with only in-frame sequences that have V and J called. A part of the clones is gone; compared with another copy, unresolved V genes explain less than half, and the rest is unexplained. That table is the source of V, J and clone size, and D and trimming were worked out from the DNA. Within this sample are approximately 480,000 clones, with roughly 90% of them counted one time only. The ten largest make up 0.7% of the sample.

The rearrangement joined TRBV27 to TRBJ2-1; 11 bases in the junction line up with TRBD2. This sequence originates from a woman between 18 and 30 years old who had recovered from COVID-19. Sequencing was carried out using PBMCs or T cells enriched from blood (not recorded which). The sequence in DNA is TGTGCCAGCAGTCGAAATAGCGGGGGGGCAAATGAGCAGTTCTTC. Protein translation: CASSRNSGGANEQFF.